The clone carrying this T cell receptor beta chain has at least ten counts. Its antigen is currently unknown. The ends were cut back, 4 bases at V and 2 bases at J, with 11 bases in the middle. Germline V lookup: CDR1 DFQATT, CDR2 SNEGSKA (reference sequence). The CDR3 consists of 13 residues. The sample belongs to a study of T cells after yellow fever vaccination. The study, taken as a whole, reports: FACS-sorted repertoires might harbor abundant contaminating clonotypes from the bulk population.

They built TCR cDNA with 5'RACE template switching, a step that put in a universal primer site and UMIs. TCRdb used MiXCR to reprocess the 5' RACE reads, holding one entry per CDR3 protein. The data show approximately 240,000 distinct CDR3 sequences, approximately 3.5% seen once. The chain recombines TRBV20-1 with TRBJ2-5, with no clear D. The sequence came from a man in his late teens or twenties who received the YFV17D yellow fever vaccine. Sequencing used PBMCs, obtained 15 days after the yellow fever booster vaccination. The CDR3 bases are TGCAGTGCTATCGGCCCGACTCAAGAGACCCAGTACTTC. Encoded protein: CSAIGPTQETQYF.